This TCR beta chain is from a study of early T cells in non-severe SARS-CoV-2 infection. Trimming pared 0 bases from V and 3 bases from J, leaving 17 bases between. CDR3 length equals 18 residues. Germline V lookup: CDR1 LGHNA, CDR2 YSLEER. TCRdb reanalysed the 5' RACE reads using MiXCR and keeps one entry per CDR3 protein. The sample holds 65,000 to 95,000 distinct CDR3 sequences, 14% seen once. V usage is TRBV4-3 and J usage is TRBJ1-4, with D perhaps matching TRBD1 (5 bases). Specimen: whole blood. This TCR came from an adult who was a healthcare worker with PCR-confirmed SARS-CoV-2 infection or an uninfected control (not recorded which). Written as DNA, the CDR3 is TGCGCCAGCAGCCAAGATCGCTCTACAGGTGCCGCTAATGAAAAACTGTTTTTT. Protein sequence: CASSQDRSTGAANEKLFF.